This TCR beta chain was observed in a study of long-term antiretroviral therapy in people with HIV (dated by TCRdb to about 2022). Turning to the overall study: The earliest samples were collected roughly a decade before the 2015 WHO recommendation for immediate ART, at a time when ART was usually postponed until CD4 counts fell. Test extractions of a monoclonal T-cell line alongside some 35 polyclonal samples showed no cross-contamination during QIAcube processing. A total of some 200 cryopreserved PBMC samples came from 30 adults with confirmed HIV infection and were collected serially over a mean of roughly 6 years (range 1-12). Of the roughly 32 participants with HIV, ten to eleven were female. A retrospective serial study tested whether changes in peripheral blood TRB repertoire composition and diversity were associated with ART initiation and durable HIV suppression.

The full study reports these points: Narrower CDR3 length ranges were observed in HIV repertoires than in controls, and an antigen-experienced repertoire with only a slight naive shift after ART was suggested by the network structure. Inferences about post-ART repertoire changes are limited because no data were available on ART adherence, viral resistance or therapy changes. The samples were dated from the mid-2000s to the late 2010s, and the ART regimens that were used may be less effective than current ART regimens. Because pre-ART samples had limited cell numbers, profiling was done on unsorted PBMC rather than on sorted CD4+ and CD8+ T cells. At every time point, the repertoire was dominated by expanded TRB clones first identified before ART initiation, although this dominance fluctuated and, in many PLHIV, declined after ART. Because PBMC availability was limited, only the TCR beta chain was sequenced, with no alpha chain pairing. Starting ART was linked to a significant rise in TRB diversity, yet even after long-term ART the diversity remained significantly lower than in transplant donor controls.

With regard to this clone: Its cognate antigen has yet to be identified. No base quality information exists; no much larger clone differs at one position.

CDR1 and CDR2 were assigned from the germline V gene (reference sequence) as MNHEY and SMNVEV. Ends trimmed: V by 4 bases, J by 0 bases; bases unmatched to a gene: 10. Reading from cysteine to phenylalanine, the CDR3 counts 18 amino acids. CDR3 DNA only is kept here, 54 bases in frame from base 1. To be included, a participant needed at least one PBMC sample from before ART initiation plus at least two post-ART samples. Every participant with HIV received treatment in the United States of America. Cryopreserved samples of about 0.9-11 million PBMC were thawed and washed before DNA extraction. At the time of the earliest PBMC sample, participants with HIV were aged between about 20 and 55 years. PBMC samples were contributed by each participant from 1-4 timepoints before ART initiation and 2-8 timepoints after ART initiation, with a median of 7 samples. For every participant, serial HIV viral load, CD4+ T-cell count, ART history and demographic data were obtained. Using a Qiagen kit on a QIAcube, genomic DNA was extracted from unsorted PBMC, with samples processed in batches of 12.

The immunoSEQ hsTCRB v3.0 assay was used at survey level resolution to sequence the TRB variable region. The target sequencing depth for TRB was about 40,000-55,000 T-cell genomes per sample. TRB libraries were pooled and sequenced on an Illumina MiSeq using a v3 150-cycle kit. The study's processing was this. Repertoire analysis was performed in R inside a reproducible Nextflow workflow that covered QC, data transformation and analysis. Custom analyses were implemented in LymphoSeq2, an R package for AIRR-Seq data exploration. A few samples yielding fewer than 5000 total TRB sequences were excluded, leaving 150 to 200 analyzed HIV repertoires. Among the roughly 200 retained HIV repertoires, more than 55 were collected before ART initiation and 129 after ART initiation. Repertoires were downsampled to 5000 TRB nucleotide sequences, and summary statistics were averaged over 100 downsampling iterations. The analysis kept only TRB sequences whose CDR3 regions were at least seven amino acids long. Diversity was assessed using a clonality score derived from Shannon entropy and using the Gini coefficient. In the repertoire networks, any two of the top 5000 CDR3 amino acid sequences were connected whenever the two sequences differed by an edit distance of one. For TRB CDR3 amino acid sequences, antigen specificity groups and MHC restriction were predicted with GLIPH2. To flag known associations with CMV, EBV, HIV or tissue antigens, CDR3 amino acid sequences were compared against VDJdb and McPAS-TCR. Pre-ART, post-ART and control groups were compared with Wilcoxon signed-rank tests and Holm-Bonferroni correction. The immuneACCESS repertoire file appears here via TCRdb, limited to in-frame rearrangements. These files lack a portion of the clones; in checked studies, under half of the deficit traces to unresolved V genes, and the cause of the others is not known. V, J and clone size derive from that table, while D and trimming were established from the DNA sequence. The sample table records 35,000 to 40,000 clones; 65% to 90% of these occur just once. The ten largest clones take up around 12% of the sample.

The receptor's source is a man younger than 30 with HIV. The specimen was unsorted PBMCs, collected 0.3 years after starting antiretroviral therapy. The V and J segments used are TRBV27 and TRBJ1-5, with 9 bases aligning to TRBD1. The CDR3 protein sequence reads: CASSSGQGPFYSNQPQHF. The nucleotides are TGTGCCAGCAGTTCTGGACAGGGGCCCTTTTATAGCAATCAGCCCCAGCATTTT.